These 2 T cell receptor beta chains came from one sample sequenced in a study of T cells in Graves' hyperthyroidism and ophthalmopathy. The investigators amplified TCR beta CDR3 regions from RNA transcripts. With the HTBI primer set, the TCR CDR3 went through a first round of RT-PCR. TCRdb recomputed calls from the multiplex PCR reads with MiXCR, one row per CDR3 protein. The table shows under 350,000 distinct CDR3 sequences, with around 20% occurring only once. Sample: blood. The origin of the receptors is a woman in her fifties or sixties with Graves' hyperthyroidism.

This clonotype has at least ten counts. For the CDR3, the DNA is TGCGCCAGTTCGTCGGGAGCGAATGAAAAACTGTTTTTT. This sequence encodes CASSSGANEKLFF. The chain uses TRBV5-1 and TRBJ1-4; D unresolved. V was pared by 8 bases and J by 5 bases, with 13 bases between. The length of the CDR3 is 13 residues. The germline V gene encodes CDR1 SGHRS and CDR2 YFSETQ. Supplemented by reference TRBV5-1 and TRBJ1-4, the full variable domain reads KAGVTQTPRYLIKTRGQQVTLSCSPISGHRSVSWYQQTPGQGLQFLFEYFSETQRNKGNFPGRFSGRQFSNSRSEMNVSTLELGDSALYLCASSSGANEKLFFGSGTQLSVL.

The table lists this clonotype with many counts. The rearrangement links TRBV3-1 to TRBJ2-1, with a tentative D call TRBD2 (5 bases). The CDR3 covers 16 residues. Germline values: CDR1 LGHDT, CDR2 YNNKEL (reference sequence). Trimming removed 0 bases at V and 1 base at J, with 10 bases between. CDR3 nucleotides: TGTGCCAGCAGCCAAGATCGAGGGAGATCCTACAATGAGCAGTTCTTC. Protein sequence: CASSQDRGRSYNEQFF.